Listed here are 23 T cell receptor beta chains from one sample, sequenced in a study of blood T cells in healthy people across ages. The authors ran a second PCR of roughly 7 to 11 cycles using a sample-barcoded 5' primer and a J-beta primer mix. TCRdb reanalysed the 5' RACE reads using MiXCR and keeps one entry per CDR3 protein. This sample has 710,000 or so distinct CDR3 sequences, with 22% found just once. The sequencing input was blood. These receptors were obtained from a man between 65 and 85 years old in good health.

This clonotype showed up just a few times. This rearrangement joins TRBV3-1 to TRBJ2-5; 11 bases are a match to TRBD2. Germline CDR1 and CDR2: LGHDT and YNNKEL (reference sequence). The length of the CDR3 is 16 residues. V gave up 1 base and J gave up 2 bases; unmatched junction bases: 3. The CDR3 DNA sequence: TGTGCCAGCAGCCAAGGTGTAGCGGGGGGGCAAGAGACCCAGTACTTC. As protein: CASSQGVAGGQETQYF.

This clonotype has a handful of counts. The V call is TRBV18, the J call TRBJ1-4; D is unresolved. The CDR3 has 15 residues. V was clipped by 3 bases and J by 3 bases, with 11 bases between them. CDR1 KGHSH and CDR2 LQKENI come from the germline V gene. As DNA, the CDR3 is TGTGCCAGCTCACCCAGTGGCGGATCTAATGAAAAACTGTTTTTT. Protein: CASSPSGGSNEKLFF.

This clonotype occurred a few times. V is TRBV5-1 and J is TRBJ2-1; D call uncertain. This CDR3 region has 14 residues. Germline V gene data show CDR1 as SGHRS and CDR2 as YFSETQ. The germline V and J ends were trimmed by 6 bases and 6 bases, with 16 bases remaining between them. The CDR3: CASKPEVVANEQFF. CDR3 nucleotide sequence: TGCGCCAGCAAACCCGAAGTAGTCGCCAATGAGCAGTTCTTC.

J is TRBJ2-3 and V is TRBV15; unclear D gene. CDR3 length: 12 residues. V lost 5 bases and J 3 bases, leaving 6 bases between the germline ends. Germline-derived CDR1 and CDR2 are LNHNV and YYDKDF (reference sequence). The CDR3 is CATSGPTDTQYF. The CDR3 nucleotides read TGTGCCACCAGCGGGCCGACAGATACGCAGTATTTT.

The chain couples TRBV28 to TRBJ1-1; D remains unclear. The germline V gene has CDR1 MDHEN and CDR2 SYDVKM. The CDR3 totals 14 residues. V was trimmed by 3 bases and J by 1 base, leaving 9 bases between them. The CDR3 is CASSFETKNTEAFF. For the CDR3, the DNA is TGTGCCAGCAGTTTCGAGACGAAGAACACTGAAGCTTTCTTT.

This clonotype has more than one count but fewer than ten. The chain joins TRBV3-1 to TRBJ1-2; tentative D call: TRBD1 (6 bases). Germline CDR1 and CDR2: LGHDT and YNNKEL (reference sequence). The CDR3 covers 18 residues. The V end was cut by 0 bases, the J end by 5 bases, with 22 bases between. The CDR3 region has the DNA TGTGCCAGCAGCCAAGAATGGGCCCGCTTGGGGACATCTTATGGCTACACCTTC. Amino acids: CASSQEWARLGTSYGYTF. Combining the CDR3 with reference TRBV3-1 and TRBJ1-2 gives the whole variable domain DTAVSQTPKYLVTQMGNDKSIKCEQNLGHDTMYWYKQDSKKFLKIMFSYNNKELIINETVPNRFSPKSPDKAHLNLHINSLELGDSAVYFCASSQEWARLGTSYGYTFGSGTRLTVV.

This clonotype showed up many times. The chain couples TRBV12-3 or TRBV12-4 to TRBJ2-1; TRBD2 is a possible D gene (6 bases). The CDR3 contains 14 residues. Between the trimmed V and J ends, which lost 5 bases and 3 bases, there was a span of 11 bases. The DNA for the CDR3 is TGTGCCAGCAGTCCAACTAGCCTCTACAATGAGCAGTTCTTC. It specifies CASSPTSLYNEQFF.

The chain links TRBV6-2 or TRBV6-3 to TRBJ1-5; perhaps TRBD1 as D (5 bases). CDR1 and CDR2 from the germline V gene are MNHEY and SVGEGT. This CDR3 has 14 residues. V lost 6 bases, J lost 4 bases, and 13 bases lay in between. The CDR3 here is CASSRGAPNQPQHF. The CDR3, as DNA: TGTGCCAGCAGCCGAGGGGCCCCAAATCAGCCCCAGCATTTT.

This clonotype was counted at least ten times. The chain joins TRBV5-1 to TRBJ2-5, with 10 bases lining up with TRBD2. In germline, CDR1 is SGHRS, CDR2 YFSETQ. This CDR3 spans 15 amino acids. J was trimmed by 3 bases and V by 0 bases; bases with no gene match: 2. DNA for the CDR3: TGCGCCAGCAGCTTGGCCGGGACTAGCGAAGAGACCCAGTACTTC. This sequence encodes CASSLAGTSEETQYF.

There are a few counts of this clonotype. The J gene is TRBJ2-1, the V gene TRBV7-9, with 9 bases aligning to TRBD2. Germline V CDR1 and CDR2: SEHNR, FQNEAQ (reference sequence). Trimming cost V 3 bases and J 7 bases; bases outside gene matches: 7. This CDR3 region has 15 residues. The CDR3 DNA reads TGTGCCAGCAGCTTCGGAGGGCGGGGGGGAAATGAGCAGTTCTTC. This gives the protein CASSFGGRGGNEQFF. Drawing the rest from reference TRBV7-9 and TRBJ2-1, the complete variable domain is DTGVSQNPRHKITKRGQNVTFRCDPISEHNRLYWYRQTLGQGPEFLTYFQNEAQLEKSRLLSDRFSAERPKGSFSTLEIQRTEQGDSAMYLCASSFGGRGGNEQFFGPGTRLTVL.

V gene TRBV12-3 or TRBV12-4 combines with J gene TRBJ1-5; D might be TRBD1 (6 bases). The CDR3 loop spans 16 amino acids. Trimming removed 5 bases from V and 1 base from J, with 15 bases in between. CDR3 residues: CASSTRTGRSNQPQHF. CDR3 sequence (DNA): TGTGCCAGCAGTACCCGTACAGGGAGGAGCAATCAGCCCCAGCATTTT.

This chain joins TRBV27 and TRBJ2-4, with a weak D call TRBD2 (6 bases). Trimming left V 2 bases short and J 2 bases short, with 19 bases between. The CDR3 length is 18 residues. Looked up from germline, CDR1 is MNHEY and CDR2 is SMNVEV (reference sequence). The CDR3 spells CASSLVGLASGPKNIQYF. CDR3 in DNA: TGTGCCAGCAGTTTAGTGGGTCTTGCGAGCGGGCCCAAAAACATTCAGTACTTC.

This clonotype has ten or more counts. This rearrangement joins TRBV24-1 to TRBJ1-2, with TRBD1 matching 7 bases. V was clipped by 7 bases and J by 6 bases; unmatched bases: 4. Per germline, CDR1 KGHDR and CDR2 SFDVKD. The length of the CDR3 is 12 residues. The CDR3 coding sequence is TGTGCCACCAGCACCGGGACAGATGGCTACACCTTC. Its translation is CATSTGTDGYTF.

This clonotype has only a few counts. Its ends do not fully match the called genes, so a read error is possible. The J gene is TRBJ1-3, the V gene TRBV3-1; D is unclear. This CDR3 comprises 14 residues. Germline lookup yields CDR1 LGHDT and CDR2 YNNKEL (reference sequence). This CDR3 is CASSRRTESNTIHF. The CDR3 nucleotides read TGTGCCAGCAGCCGGCGGACCGAAAGCAACACCATACATTTT. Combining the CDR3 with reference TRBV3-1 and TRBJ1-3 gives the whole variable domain DTAVSQTPKYLVTQMGNDKSIKCEQNLGHDTMYWYKQDSKKFLKIMFSYNNKELIINETVPNRFSPKSPDKAHLNLHINSLELGDSAVYFCASSRRTESNTIHFGEGSWLTVV.

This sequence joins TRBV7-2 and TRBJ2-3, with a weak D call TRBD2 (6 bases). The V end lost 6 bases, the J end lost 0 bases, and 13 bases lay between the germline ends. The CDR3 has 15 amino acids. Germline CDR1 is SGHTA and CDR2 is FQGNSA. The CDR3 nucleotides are TGTGCCAGCAGAAGAGCGGGCTATAGCACAGATACGCAGTATTTT. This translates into CASRRAGYSTDTQYF.

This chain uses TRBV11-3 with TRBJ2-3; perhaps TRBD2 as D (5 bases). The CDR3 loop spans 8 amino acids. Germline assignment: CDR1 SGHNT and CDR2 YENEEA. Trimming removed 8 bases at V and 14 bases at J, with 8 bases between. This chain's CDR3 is CASQLGYF. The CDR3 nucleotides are TGTGCCAGCCAACTAGGGTATTTT.

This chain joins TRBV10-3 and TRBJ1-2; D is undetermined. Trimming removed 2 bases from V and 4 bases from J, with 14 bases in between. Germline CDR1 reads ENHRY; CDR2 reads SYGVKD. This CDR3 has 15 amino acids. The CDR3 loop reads CAISENLDGLYGYTF. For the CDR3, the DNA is TGTGCCATCAGTGAGAACTTGGACGGACTCTATGGCTACACCTTC.

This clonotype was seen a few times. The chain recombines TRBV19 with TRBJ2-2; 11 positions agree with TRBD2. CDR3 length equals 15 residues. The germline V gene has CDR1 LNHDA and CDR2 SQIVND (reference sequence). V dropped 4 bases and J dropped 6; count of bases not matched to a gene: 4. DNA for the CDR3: TGTGCCAGTAGTACACTAGCGGGGGACGCCGGGGAGCTGTTTTTT. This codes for CASSTLAGDAGELFF.

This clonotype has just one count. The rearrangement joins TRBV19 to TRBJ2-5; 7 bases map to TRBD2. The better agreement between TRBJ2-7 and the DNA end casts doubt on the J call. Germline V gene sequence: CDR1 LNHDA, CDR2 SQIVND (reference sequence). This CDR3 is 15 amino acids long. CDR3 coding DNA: TGTGCCAGTCACTCCTCCGGGACTATACCCTACGAGCAGTACTTC. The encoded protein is CASHSSGTIPYEQYF.

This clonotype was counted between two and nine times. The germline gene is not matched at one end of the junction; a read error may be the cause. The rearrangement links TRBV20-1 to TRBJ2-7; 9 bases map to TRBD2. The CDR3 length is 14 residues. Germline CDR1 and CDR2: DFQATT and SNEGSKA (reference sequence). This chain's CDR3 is CSAPSGAPYNEQLF. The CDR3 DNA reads TGCAGTGCCCCTAGCGGGGCCCCCTACAATGAGCAGTTATTC.

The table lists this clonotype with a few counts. The CDR3 nucleotides are TGCGCCAGCAGCTTGGGGCAGCCCATACCGTCCACCGGGGAGCTGTTTTTT. Translating gives CASSLGQPIPSTGELFF. The V gene is TRBV5-1, the J gene TRBJ2-2; no reliable D call. Germline CDR1 and CDR2: SGHRS and YFSETQ. Trimming took off 0 bases at V and 4 bases at J, with 16 bases between the two ends. The length of the CDR3 is 17 residues.

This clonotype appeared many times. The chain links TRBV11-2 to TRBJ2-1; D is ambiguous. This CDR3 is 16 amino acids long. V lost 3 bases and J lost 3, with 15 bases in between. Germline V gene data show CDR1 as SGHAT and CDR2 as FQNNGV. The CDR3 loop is CASSFRQRSVYNEQFF. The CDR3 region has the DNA TGTGCCAGCAGCTTCCGTCAGCGCTCAGTCTACAATGAGCAGTTCTTC.

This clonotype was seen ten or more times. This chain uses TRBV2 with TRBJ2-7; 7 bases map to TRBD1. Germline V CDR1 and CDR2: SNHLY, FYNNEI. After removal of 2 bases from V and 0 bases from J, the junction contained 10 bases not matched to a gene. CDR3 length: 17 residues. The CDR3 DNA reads TGTGCCAGCAGTGAATTGCCTCTCGGGACAGTCTCCTACGAGCAGTACTTC. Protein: CASSELPLGTVSYEQYF.